The clone carrying this T cell receptor beta chain came up once. The antigen is undetermined. The source of the sample is a study of OX40 agonist ivuxolimab in advanced cancers. The overall study: Patients were dosed with the agonistic anti-OX40 (CD134) antibody ivuxolimab.

Assay: immunoSEQ multiplex PCR; the TCRdb copy retains only in-frame clones and omits some. This table has about 58,000 clones, 80% to 90% appearing once. Findings of the study overall: With doses of 0.1 to 3.0 mg/kg, CD4+ and CD8+ blood T cells had undergone clonal expansion by week 6.

Trimming removed 4 bases at V and 5 bases at J, with 10 bases between. The germline V gene has CDR1 SGHRS and CDR2 YFSETQ. The CDR3 totals 14 residues. V usage is TRBV5-1 and J usage is TRBJ1-6, with D unclear. Sequencing was performed on CD4+ or CD8+ T cells sorted from blood, taken in a trial of the OX40 agonist ivuxolimab. This TCR derives from an adult with an advanced solid tumor such as melanoma, head and neck, liver or kidney cancer. The CDR3 reads CASSRDTHNSPLHF. CDR3 nucleotides: TGCGCCAGCAGCCGGGATACACATAATTCACCCCTCCACTTT.